This passage covers 23 T cell receptor beta chains from one sample sequenced in a study of blood T cell repertoires in COVID-19. TCRdb's table, derived via immunoSEQ multiplex PCR, lists solely in-frame clones and lacks some. The repertoire holds some 140,000 clones, around 85% seen once, with over 0.55% in the top ten. Sequenced: peripheral blood. The receptor source for this set is a man aged 55-75 years with COVID-19, enrolled during active disease.

V usage is TRBV11-3 and J usage is TRBJ2-5, with D perhaps TRBD2 (6 bases). Near its end, the DNA agrees better with TRBJ2-7, so the J call may be wrong. The CDR3 sequence is 15 residues long. Germline loops: CDR1 SGHNT, CDR2 YENEEA. The chain's CDR3 is CASSLGTGGDYEQYF. The CDR3 nucleotides read TGTGCCAGCAGCTTGGGGACTGGCGGGGACTACGAGCAGTACTTC.

This chain connects TRBV28 to TRBJ2-3; D is perhaps TRBD1 (6 bases). The V end lost 2 bases, the J end lost 4 bases, and 10 bases lay between the germline ends. The CDR3 covers 14 residues. Germline CDR1 MDHEN, CDR2 SYDVKM. CDR3 residues: CASSLGGRPDTQYF. The CDR3 DNA reads TGTGCCAGCAGTTTAGGGGGCAGACCAGATACGCAGTATTTT.

This clone showed up just once. V and J are TRBV15 and TRBJ1-6; D is unclear. The CDR3 is 14 residues long. The V gene's germline CDR1 is LNHNV and CDR2 YYDKDF (reference sequence). The V gene lost 0 bases and the J gene lost 6 bases, with 6 bases spanning the gap. The CDR3 loop reads CATSRDKANSPLHF. The CDR3 DNA reads TGTGCCACCAGCAGAGACAAAGCTAATTCACCCCTCCACTTT.

This chain joins TRBV9 and TRBJ2-3; 12 bases map to TRBD2. Germline lookup yields CDR1 SGDLS and CDR2 YYNGEE. The CDR3 runs to 16 residues. V gave up 4 bases and J gave up 6 bases; unmatched junction bases: 9. As DNA, the CDR3 is TGTGCCAGCAGCCCAAGGACTAGCGGGATATTTGATACGCAGTATTTT. Protein sequence: CASSPRTSGIFDTQYF. The whole variable domain, remainder taken from reference TRBV9 and TRBJ2-3, is DSGVTQTPKHLITATGQRVTLRCSPRSGDLSVYWYQQSLDQGLQFLIQYYNGEERAKGNILERFSAQQFPDLHSELNLSSLELGDSALYFCASSPRTSGIFDTQYFGPGTRLTVL.

This chain links TRBV6-5 with TRBJ1-6, with 8 bases that match TRBD1. CDR1 and CDR2 (germline): MNHEY, SVGAGI. V shed 4 bases, J shed 3 bases, and the junction held 2 bases outside the gene matches. The CDR3 consists of 15 residues. Here the CDR3 DNA reads TGTGCCAGCAGTTCCGGACAGGGCTATAATTCACCCCTCCACTTT. Translating it yields CASSSGQGYNSPLHF.

V gene TRBV12-3 or TRBV12-4 combines with J gene TRBJ1-6, with D hard to call. V lost 4 bases and J lost 8, with 6 bases in between. The CDR3 sequence is 12 residues long. CDR3 sequence reads: CASSSSDSPLHF. CDR3 nucleotides: TGTGCCAGCAGTTCTAGTGATTCACCCCTCCACTTT.

The V gene is TRBV6-1, the J gene TRBJ1-1, with a possible D match to TRBD1 (5 bases). Germline V gene sequence: CDR1 MNHNS, CDR2 SASEGT. V lost 2 bases and J 0 bases, leaving 13 bases between the germline ends. This CDR3 has 16 amino acids. CDR3 region: CASSEWGSIMNTEAFF. CDR3 in DNA: TGTGCCAGCAGTGAATGGGGCAGCATCATGAACACTGAAGCTTTCTTT.

The chain links TRBV24-1 to TRBJ2-1; D ambiguous. The CDR3 runs 17 residues. From germline, CDR1 is KGHDR and CDR2 SFDVKD. V shed 2 bases and J shed 0 bases, with 13 bases lying between them. The CDR3 nucleotides read TGTGCCACCAGTGATTCCCTTATTACCAGCTCCTACAATGAGCAGTTCTTC. This translates into CATSDSLITSSYNEQFF.

The V call is TRBV28, the J call TRBJ1-1; 10 positions match TRBD1. This CDR3 comprises 14 residues. The germline V gene has CDR1 MDHEN and CDR2 SYDVKM. J lost 4 bases, V lost 6 bases, and 5 bases had no gene match. CDR3 amino acids: CASSPTGGGTEAFF. The CDR3 region has the DNA TGTGCCAGCAGCCCGACAGGGGGCGGCACTGAAGCTTTCTTT. Full variable domain (remainder filled in from reference TRBV28 and TRBJ1-1): DVKVTQSSRYLVKRTGEKVFLECVQDMDHENMFWYRQDPGLGLRLIYFSYDVKMKEKGDIPEGYSVSREKKERFSLILESASTNQTSMYLCASSPTGGGTEAFFGQGTRLTVV.

The chain has TRBV11-3 and TRBJ1-1; a possible D gene is TRBD1 (6 bases). V shed 5 bases and J shed 1 base, with 11 bases lying between them. The CDR3 is 14 amino acids. CDR1 and CDR2 from the germline V gene are SGHNT and YENEEA. CDR3 loop: CASSPQGTNTEAFF. The CDR3 nucleotides are TGTGCCAGCAGCCCCCAGGGGACGAACACTGAAGCTTTCTTT.

This clone was counted once. V and J are TRBV29-1 and TRBJ1-1; D not resolved. This CDR3 is 14 amino acids long. V gave up 5 bases and J gave up 7 bases, with 20 bases separating them. The germline gives CDR1 SQVTM, CDR2 ANQGSEA. Here the CDR3 DNA reads TGCAGCGTTTCGGCCAACGTGGAGGTTGGTGAAGCTTTCTTT. Translating gives CSVSANVEVGEAFF.

The genes are TRBV7-6 and TRBJ2-7; 7 positions match TRBD2. Per the germline V gene, CDR1 is SGHVS and CDR2 is FNYEAQ. The CDR3 contains 15 residues. J lost 6 bases, V lost 3 bases, and 11 bases had no gene match. DNA of the CDR3: TGTGCCAGCAGCTTCTTAGCGGGCCCAGGGTTCGAGCAGTACTTC. Its translation is CASSFLAGPGFEQYF.

This clone came up a few times. This sequence joins TRBV15 and TRBJ2-7, with a possible D match to TRBD1 (5 bases). CDR3 length: 14 amino acids. Trimming stripped 0 bases from V and 3 bases from J, with 9 bases between. The germline gives CDR1 LNHNV, CDR2 YYDKDF (reference sequence). CDR3 nucleotide sequence: TGTGCCACCAGCAGAGATCAGGGTAGCTACGAGCAGTACTTC. This gives the protein CATSRDQGSYEQYF.

The CDR3 spells CASTSGPSYEQYF. CDR3 nucleotide sequence: TGTGCCAGCACCTCGGGTCCCTCCTACGAGCAGTACTTC. The chain has TRBV28 and TRBJ2-7; D gene uncertain. Trimming removed 7 bases from V and 0 bases from J, with 10 bases in between. Germline V gene lookup returns CDR1 MDHEN and CDR2 SYDVKM. The CDR3 loop spans 13 amino acids.

V and J are TRBV25-1 and TRBJ2-1; 7 nucleotides match TRBD2. The V segment lost 1 base and the J segment 3 bases; nucleotides outside the gene matches: 3. CDR1 MGHDK and CDR2 SYGVNS come from the germline V gene. This CDR3 is built from 15 residues. The DNA for the CDR3 is TGTGCCAGCAGTGAATCGGGACTAATCTACAATGAGCAGTTCTTC. It translates to CASSESGLIYNEQFF.

CDR3 nucleotides: TGTGCCACCAGTGATGGAGGGACAGGGGAACAGCCCCAGCATTTT. Encoded protein: CATSDGGTGEQPQHF. The V and J genes are TRBV24-1 and TRBJ1-5; 10 nucleotides match TRBD1. The V gene's germline CDR1 is KGHDR and CDR2 SFDVKD. V gave up 3 bases and J gave up 7 bases; unmatched junction bases: 5. CDR3 length equals 15 residues.

The chain employs TRBV11-3 and TRBJ1-1; D gene ambiguous. CDR1 and CDR2 (germline): SGHNT, YENEEA. CDR3 size: 12 residues. Trimming cost V 9 bases and J 3 bases, with 11 bases left between them. The CDR3 DNA sequence: TGTGCCAGTGGGAGGTCGGACACTGAAGCTTTCTTT. Encoded protein: CASGRSDTEAFF. Together with reference TRBV11-3 and TRBJ1-1, the CDR3 gives the full variable domain: EAGVVQSPRYKIIEKKQPVAFWCNPISGHNTLYWYLQNLGQGPELLIRYENEEAVDDSQLPKDRFSAERLKGVDSTLKIQPAELGDSAVYLCASGRSDTEAFFGQGTRLTVV.

This chain joins TRBV5-5 and TRBJ2-7, with D perhaps TRBD1 (6 bases). V was shortened by 2 bases and J by 3 bases, with 12 bases between the two germline ends. Germline CDR1 and CDR2: SGHKS and YYEKEE (reference sequence). The CDR3 runs 14 residues. DNA for the CDR3: TGTGCCAGCAGCTTTACAGGGCCAAACTACGAGCAGTACTTC. Amino acids: CASSFTGPNYEQYF.

The V and J genes are TRBV7-2 and TRBJ2-7, with 9 bases that match TRBD1. The germline gives CDR1 SGHTA, CDR2 FQGNSA. With V trimmed by 4 bases and J by 5 bases, 12 bases remained unmatched. The CDR3 is made up of 16 amino acids. CDR3 DNA sequence: TGTGCCAGCAGCTCCAAGGGGGGGACAGGGTGGCACGAGCAGTACTTC. Residues: CASSSKGGTGWHEQYF.

This clone came up a few times. V gene TRBV2 combines with J gene TRBJ1-2; D is unresolved. Germline CDR1 SNHLY, CDR2 FYNNEI. Trimming removed 7 bases at V and 2 bases at J, with 14 bases between. This CDR3 spans 14 amino acids. Here the CDR3 reads CASIILTGNYGYTF. As DNA, the CDR3 is TGTGCCAGCATTATACTGACGGGAAACTATGGCTACACCTTC. The full variable domain, completed using reference TRBV2 and TRBJ1-2, is EPEVTQTPSHQVTQMGQEVILRCVPISNHLYFYWYRQILGQKVEFLVSFYNNEISEKSEIFDDQFSVERPDGSNFTLKIRSTKLEDSAMYFCASIILTGNYGYTFGSGTRLTVV.

The V gene is TRBV11-2, the J gene TRBJ2-2, with 9 bases that match TRBD1. With V trimmed by 1 base and J by 5 bases, 5 bases remained unmatched. Germline V lookup: CDR1 SGHAT, CDR2 FQNNGV. The CDR3 runs to 16 residues. The CDR3 reads CASSLVKGTGTGELFF. CDR3 DNA: TGTGCCAGCAGCTTAGTAAAAGGGACAGGGACCGGGGAGCTGTTTTTT.

The chain carries TRBV6-2 or TRBV6-3 and TRBJ1-2; 11 bases are a match to TRBD1. The CDR3 loop spans 16 amino acids. Unmatched junction bases numbered 13, after V lost 6 bases and J lost 7 bases. CDR1 and CDR2 (germline): MNHEY, SVGEGT. Written as DNA, the CDR3 is TGTGCCAGCAGCTATCAACTCGGGACAGGGGGAGGTGGCTACACCTTC. This gives the protein CASSYQLGTGGGGYTF.

The gene calls are TRBV7-2 and TRBJ2-7, with 7 bases lining up with TRBD2. The germline CDR1 and CDR2 sequences are SGHTA and FQGNSA. V shed 1 base and J 7 bases; nucleotides not matched to a gene: 4. The CDR3 runs to 13 residues. CDR3 amino acids: CASSLERGGEQYF. Written as DNA, the CDR3 is TGTGCCAGCAGCTTAGAACGGGGAGGGGAGCAGTACTTC.